The clone carrying this T cell receptor (beta chain) counts as medium-sized (0.01 to 0.1%). Its specificity is unknown. Treatment denoted: roughly ten-day PBMC culture with coronavirus spike peptide pools or control peptides (ViraFEST assay). This entry belongs to a study of vaccination and CD4 T cells after COVID-19. With the Oncomine TCR Beta short-read assay, DNA from cultured CD4+ T cells was sequenced. TCRdb processed the PCR reads anew with MiXCR; each CDR3 protein has one entry. Of over 4,500 distinct CDR3 sequences in the sample, around 32% are singletons; the top ten hold under 25%. The CDR3 sequence is 13 residues long. V was pared by 0 bases and J by 2 bases, with 7 bases between. Germline CDR1 is DFQATT and CDR2 is SNEGSKA (reference sequence).

J is TRBJ2-5 and V is TRBV20-1; D remains ambiguous. The material sequenced was CD4+ T cells from blood, cultured in vitro, taken after SARS-CoV-2 vaccination. The sequence came from a human donor who had recovered from COVID-19. CDR3 in amino acids: CSAREGSQETQYF. Here the CDR3 DNA reads TGCAGTGCTAGAGAGGGGTCACAAGAGACCCAGTACTTC.